A selection of T cell receptor beta chains follows, all from one sample in a study of response to subunit inactivated influenza vaccine. TCRdb itself ran the RT-PCR reads through MiXCR, one entry per CDR3 protein. Of roughly 670,000 distinct CDR3 sequences in the sample, around 15% are singletons; the top ten hold about 7.6%. Sample: PBMCs from blood, taken 14 to 15 days before vaccination. The receptors come from a man in his fifties or sixties who received an inactivated influenza vaccine. Each CDR3 is given with its conserved first and last residue. The D gene is left open where the match is weak. Size is stated for part of the rows, as once, few or many counts, or as a class when the clone is expanded.

clone_size j_call d_call v_call cdr3_nt cdr3_aa
many TRBJ2-2 . TRBV10-3 TGTGCCTCCGGGGCGGATGGCGGGGAGCTGTTTTTT CASGADGGELFF
. TRBJ2-7 . TRBV6-1 TGTGCCAGCAGTGACACCCTAGCTCTAGCCCGGGATGCGTACGAGCAGTACTTC CASSDTLALARDAYEQYF
many TRBJ2-5 . TRBV10-3 TGTGCCATCAGTGCGAGCAGCCAAGAGACCCAGTACTTC CAISASSQETQYF
. TRBJ2-1 TRBD1 TRBV6-4 TGTGCCAGCAGTTCTGACAGGGAGAACAATGAGCAGTTCTTC CASSSDRENNEQFF
few TRBJ1-4 . TRBV4-3 TGCGCCAGCAGCCAAAACAGGGTGGCTAATGAAAAACTGTTTTTT CASSQNRVANEKLFF
many TRBJ1-4 TRBD1 TRBV7-2 TGTGCCAGCAGCTTTACAGGGGGCAATGAAAAACTGTTTTTT CASSFTGGNEKLFF
. TRBJ2-3 . TRBV5-1 TGCGCCAGCAGCCCTCGACTAACTAGCACAGATACGCAGTATTTT CASSPRLTSTDTQYF
. TRBJ1-4 . TRBV5-4 TGTGCCAGCAGCTTGGGGAGGGATACTAATGAAAAACTGTTTTTT CASSLGRDTNEKLFF
few TRBJ2-3 TRBD2 TRBV28 TGTGCCAGCAGTTCCGGGACTAGCGGGAGTGACAGCACAGATACGCAGTATTTT CASSSGTSGSDSTDTQYF
many TRBJ2-3 . TRBV6-5 TGTGCCAGCAGTTACGGGTTATACACAGATACGCAGTATTTT CASSYGLYTDTQYF
. TRBJ2-7 . TRBV4-1 TGCGCCAGCAGCTCCCTTAGGGGGGTAAAGTACTTC CASSSLRGVKYF
. TRBJ2-1 TRBD2 TRBV9 TGTGCCAGCAGCGTAATTGGCGGGAGGTGGGGTAATGAGCAGTTCTTC CASSVIGGRWGNEQFF
. TRBJ1-1 . TRBV7-2 TGTGCCAGCAGCTTAGGGGGGCGAGCTTTCTTT CASSLGGRAFF
. TRBJ2-3 . TRBV15 TGTGCCACCAGCAGAGGGGGGGGCACAGATACGCAGTATTTT CATSRGGGTDTQYF
. TRBJ2-5 TRBD2 TRBV20-1 TGCAGTGCTAAAAGCCTAGCGGGGAAGGAGACCCAGTACTTC CSAKSLAGKETQYF
few TRBJ2-3 . TRBV15 TGTGCCACCAGCACCTTGGCAGATACGCAGTATTTT CATSTLADTQYF
few TRBJ2-3 . TRBV7-2 TGTGCCAGCAGCTTGCGGGACCTGGGTGTTCCAGATACGCAGTATTTT CASSLRDLGVPDTQYF
few TRBJ2-5 . TRBV7-8 TGTGCCAGCAGCTTAGGCGGAAGGGAGAGAGAGACCCAGTACTTC CASSLGGRERETQYF
. TRBJ2-1 . TRBV7-2 TGTGCCAGCAGCTTAGGAAACCCCTCGGTTACCTACAATGAGCAGTTCTTC CASSLGNPSVTYNEQFF
. TRBJ2-7 TRBD1 TRBV6-2/TRBV6-3 TGTGCCAGCAGAACCGGGACAGGGGCTCGGTGGGACTCCTACGAGCAGTACTTC CASRTGTGARWDSYEQYF
few TRBJ1-1 TRBD1 TRBV6-2/TRBV6-3 TGTGCCAGCAGAGAACTCGGGACAGGGGACCCCTGGGCTTTCTTT CASRELGTGDPWAFF
few TRBJ2-3 . TRBV5-1 TGCGCCAGCAGCTCCAGGGGGGCCACAGATACGCAGTATTTT CASSSRGATDTQYF
few TRBJ1-1 . TRBV7-9 TGTGCCAGCGTTCCCGGACAGACACTAGGATCTGAAGCTTTCTTT CASVPGQTLGSEAFF
once TRBJ1-2 . TRBV30 TGTGCCTGGAGTGTCAGAGGCAGGGTCGCCTATGGCTACACCTTC CAWSVRGRVAYGYTF
few TRBJ2-7 TRBD1 TRBV7-2 TGTGCCAGCAGCTTCTACCCGGGACAGACCTACGAGCAGTACTTC CASSFYPGQTYEQYF
few TRBJ2-1 TRBD2 TRBV20-1 TGCAGTGCTGCCCAACCCCCGGGACTAGCGGGACGTAGGACCTACAATGAGCAGTTCTTC CSAAQPPGLAGRRTYNEQFF
once TRBJ2-7 . TRBV5-4 TGTGCCAGCAGCTTCGAAGGACCTGGGGAGCAGTACTTC CASSFEGPGEQYF
few TRBJ2-2 TRBD2 TRBV11-2 TGTGCCAGCAGATCCGGGACTAGCGGGGGGAGAAACACCGGGGAGCTGTTTTTT CASRSGTSGGRNTGELFF
few TRBJ2-1 . TRBV27 TGTGCCAGCAGCAAGGAAGGACAGAGGTACAATGAGCAGTTCTTC CASSKEGQRYNEQFF
many TRBJ2-5 . TRBV5-1 TGCGCCAGCAGCTTGGACAGGGTAGAGACCCAGTACTTC CASSLDRVETQYF
. TRBJ2-5 TRBD2 TRBV9 TGTGCCAGCAGCGTAGGACTAGCGGGAAAAGAGACCCAGTACTTC CASSVGLAGKETQYF
few TRBJ1-6 TRBD1 TRBV4-3 TGCGCCAGCAGCCAAGATGGGCCAGGGGGCTTAGCACCCCTCCACTTT CASSQDGPGGLAPLHF
many TRBJ2-7 . TRBV3-1 TGTGCCAGCAGCCAAGATTCCGCGGGGTCATACGAGCAGTACTTC CASSQDSAGSYEQYF
. TRBJ2-5 TRBD2 TRBV27 TGTGCCAGCAGTAATATGGGACTAGCGGGGGCCGGGACCCAGTACTTC CASSNMGLAGAGTQYF
few TRBJ1-5 . TRBV5-1 TGCGCCAGCAGCTTTCCCCAGCATTTT CASSFPQHF
few TRBJ2-1 TRBD2 TRBV20-1 TGCAGTGCTAGAACGGGACTAGCGGCACCCTACAATGAGCAGTTCTTC CSARTGLAAPYNEQFF
few TRBJ2-5 . TRBV9 TGTGCCAGCAGCGTCGGGGAGCGGGAGACCCAGTACTTC CASSVGERETQYF
few TRBJ2-4 . TRBV12-3/TRBV12-4 TGTGCCAGCAGTTTGGGAAAAAACTTAGCCAAAAACATTCAGTACTTC CASSLGKNLAKNIQYF
. TRBJ2-3 . TRBV20-1 TGCAGTGCTAGAGCTTTCAGCAGGGGCACAGATACGCAGTATTTT CSARAFSRGTDTQYF
few TRBJ1-5 . TRBV12-3/TRBV12-4 TGTGCCAGCAGTTTGGGGAGGGGACACCTAAATCAGCCCCAGCATTTT CASSLGRGHLNQPQHF
. TRBJ1-6 . TRBV28 TGTGCCAGCAGTTCCCGTGACCGCATATCACCCCTCCACTTT CASSSRDRISPLHF